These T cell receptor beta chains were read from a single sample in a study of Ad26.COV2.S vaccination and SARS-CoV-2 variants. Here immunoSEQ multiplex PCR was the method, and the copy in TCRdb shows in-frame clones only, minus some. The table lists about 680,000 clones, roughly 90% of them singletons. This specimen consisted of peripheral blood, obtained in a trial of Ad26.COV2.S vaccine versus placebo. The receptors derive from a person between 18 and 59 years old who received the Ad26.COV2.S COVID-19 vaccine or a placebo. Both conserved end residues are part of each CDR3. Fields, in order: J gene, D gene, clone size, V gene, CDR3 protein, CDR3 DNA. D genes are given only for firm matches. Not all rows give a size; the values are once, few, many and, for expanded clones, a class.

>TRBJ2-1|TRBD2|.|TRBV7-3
CASSLSRTSGLNEQFF
TGTGCCAGCAGCTTAAGCCGGACTAGCGGGCTCAATGAGCAGTTCTTC
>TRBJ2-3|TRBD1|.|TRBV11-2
CASSFRGRGTDTQYF
TGTGCCAGCAGCTTCAGGGGGCGAGGCACAGATACGCAGTATTTT
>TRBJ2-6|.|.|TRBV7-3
CASSPSPGANVLTF
TGTGCCAGCAGCCCCAGCCCTGGGGCCAACGTCCTGACTTTC
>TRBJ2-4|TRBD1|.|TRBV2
CASSETRTGRAKNIQYF
TGTGCCAGCAGCGAAACTCGGACAGGGCGAGCCAAAAACATTCAGTACTTC
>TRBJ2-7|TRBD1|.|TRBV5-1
CASSWGEDRLHEQYF
TGCGCCAGCAGCTGGGGTGAGGACAGGCTCCACGAGCAGTACTTC
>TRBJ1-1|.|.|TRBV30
CAWSNRVDTEAFF
TGTGCCTGGAGTAACAGAGTAGACACTGAAGCTTTCTTT
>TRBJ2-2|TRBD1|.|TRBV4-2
CASSQEETGGPSNTGELFF
TGTGCCAGCAGCCAAGAAGAGACAGGGGGCCCTTCGAACACCGGGGAGCTGTTTTTT
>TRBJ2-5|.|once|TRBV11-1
CASSPAPLGGDGTQYF
TGTGCCAGCAGCCCAGCCCCCTTAGGTGGAGACGGGACCCAGTACTTC
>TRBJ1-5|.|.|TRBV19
CASSMRQASRVDQPQHF
TGTGCCAGTAGTATGCGGCAGGCCAGCCGGGTCGATCAGCCCCAGCATTTT
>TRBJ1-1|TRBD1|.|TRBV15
CATSKDRGSTEAFF
TGTGCCACCAGCAAAGACAGGGGCTCCACTGAAGCTTTCTTT
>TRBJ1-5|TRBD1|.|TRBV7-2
CASSSRDRGHNQPQHF
TGTGCCAGCAGCTCCCGGGACAGGGGGCACAATCAGCCCCAGCATTTT
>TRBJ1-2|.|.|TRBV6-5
CASSRGALSAYGYTF
TGTGCCAGCAGTCGTGGGGCCCTTAGCGCCTATGGCTACACCTTC
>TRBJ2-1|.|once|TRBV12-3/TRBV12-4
CASTPQYREQFF
TGTGCCAGCACGCCCCAGTACCGTGAGCAGTTCTTC
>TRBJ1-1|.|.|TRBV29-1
CSVEVQGDTEAFF
TGCAGCGTTGAAGTCCAGGGTGACACTGAAGCTTTCTTT
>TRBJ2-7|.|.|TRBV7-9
CASSAHGGGGAREQYF
TGTGCCAGCAGCGCTCACGGCGGTGGGGGGGCTCGGGAGCAGTACTTC
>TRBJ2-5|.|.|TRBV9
CASSVEPGGYQETQYF
TGTGCCAGCAGCGTAGAACCGGGCGGGTACCAAGAGACCCAGTACTTC
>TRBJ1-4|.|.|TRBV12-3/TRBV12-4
CASSRPREKLFF
TGTGCCAGCAGTAGGCCCCGTGAAAAACTGTTTTTT
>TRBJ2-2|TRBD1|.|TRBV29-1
CSGDRGNTGELFF
TGCAGCGGCGACAGGGGGAACACCGGGGAGCTGTTTTTT
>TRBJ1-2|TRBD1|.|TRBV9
CASRGQGSNYGYTF
TGTGCCAGCAGAGGACAGGGGTCAAACTATGGCTACACCTTC
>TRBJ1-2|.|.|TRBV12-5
CASGLSQYYGYTF
TGTGCTAGTGGTTTGTCACAGTACTATGGCTACACCTTC
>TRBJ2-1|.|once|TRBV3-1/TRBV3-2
CASSLWTTRVNEQFF
TGTGCCAGCAGCCTCTGGACTACCCGAGTTAATGAGCAGTTCTTC
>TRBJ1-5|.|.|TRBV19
CASSISPTENQPQHF
TGTGCCAGTAGTATATCCCCGACAGAAAATCAGCCCCAGCATTTT
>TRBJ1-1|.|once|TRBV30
CAWSVGWGSAFF
TGTGCCTGGAGTGTAGGGTGGGGGTCAGCTTTCTTT
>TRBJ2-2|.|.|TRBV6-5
CASSYVRTGGTGELFF
TGTGCCAGCAGTTACGTACGGACAGGAGGGACCGGGGAGCTGTTTTTT
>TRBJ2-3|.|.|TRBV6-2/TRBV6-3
CASSYSTGHSNTDTQYF
TGTGCCAGCAGTTACTCGACGGGGCACTCCAACACAGATACGCAGTATTTT
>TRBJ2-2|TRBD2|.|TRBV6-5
CASMGLAATGELFF
TGTGCCAGCATGGGACTAGCGGCCACCGGGGAGCTGTTTTTT